What follows are 14 T cell receptor beta chains derived from one specimen sequenced in a study of shared clonotypes between healthy human individuals. Sequenced by immunoSEQ multiplex PCR; TCRdb stores in-frame clones only, minus some. The data hold around 600,000 clones, with 95% to 98% observed a single time. Terminally differentiated effector memory CD45RA+ cells were excluded from the naive CD8 cells, which were CD45RO-negative and positively selected for CCR7. The material sequenced was naive CD8+ T cells sorted from blood. The receptor source for this set is a man younger than 40 in good health.

The V gene is TRBV6-1, the J gene TRBJ1-5; 8 nucleotides match TRBD1. From germline, CDR1 is MNHNS and CDR2 SASEGT. With 7 bases clipped from V and 2 bases from J, the junction kept 7 bases outside the gene matches. The CDR3 sequence is 15 residues long. CDR3 sequence reads: CASTGDRGGNQPQHF. The CDR3 bases are TGTGCCAGCACCGGAGACAGGGGAGGCAATCAGCCCCAGCATTTT.

In this sample, this clone turned up a few times. The gene calls are TRBV7-8 and TRBJ1-2; D not resolved. The V gene's germline CDR1 is SGHVS and CDR2 FQNEAQ. The CDR3 is made up of 12 amino acids. Deletions cut 5 bases from V and 6 bases from J, with 10 bases between. The CDR3, as DNA: TGTGCCAGCAGCCCCCGGACGCATGGCTACACCTTC. Protein product: CASSPRTHGYTF. The full variable domain, with the rest looked up from reference TRBV7-8 and TRBJ1-2, is GAGVSQSPRYKVAKRGQDVALRCDPISGHVSLFWYQQALGQGPEFLTYFQNEAQLDKSGLPSDRFFAERPEGSVSTLKIQRTQQEDSAVYLCASSPRTHGYTFGSGTRLTVV.

This rearrangement joins TRBV30 to TRBJ2-5; 15 positions match TRBD2. Germline V lookup: CDR1 GTSNPN, CDR2 SVGIG (reference sequence). The CDR3 consists of 15 residues. The J segment lost 5 bases and the V segment lost 3 bases, leaving 4 bases of the junction unmatched. CDR3 residues: CAWSPGLAGGETQYF. The CDR3 DNA is TGTGCCTGGAGCCCGGGACTAGCGGGAGGTGAGACCCAGTACTTC.

This chain connects TRBV11-3 to TRBJ2-7, with TRBD1 identical over 8 bases. The trim removed 1 base at V and 2 bases at J, leaving 4 bases unmatched. Germline CDR1 is SGHNT and CDR2 is YENEEA. CDR3 length: 15 residues. The CDR3 loop reads CASSLGRDRTYEQYF. CDR3 nucleotides: TGTGCCAGCAGCTTAGGTCGGGACAGGACCTACGAGCAGTACTTC.

The V gene is TRBV7-9, the J gene TRBJ2-7, with 7 bases aligning to TRBD1. This CDR3 is built from 15 residues. The J segment lost 0 bases and the V segment lost 5 bases, leaving 7 bases of the junction unmatched. Germline V CDR1 and CDR2: SEHNR, FQNEAQ (reference sequence). The CDR3: CASSKRTGNSYEQYF. CDR3 nucleotides: TGTGCCAGCAGCAAAAGGACAGGTAACTCCTACGAGCAGTACTTC.

The chain carries TRBV7-9 and TRBJ1-4; the match to TRBD1 covers 7 bases. The V gene end was trimmed by 11 bases and the J gene end by 5 bases; junction bases not matched to a gene: 14. Germline V CDR1 and CDR2: SEHNR, FQNEAQ (reference sequence). The CDR3 runs 15 residues. The CDR3 region has the DNA TGTGCCGCCACTAGCGGGACAGTCTCCAATGAAAAACTGTTTTTT. This sequence encodes CAATSGTVSNEKLFF.

J is TRBJ2-5 and V is TRBV29-1; a weak D match, TRBD2 (5 bases). Per the germline V gene, CDR1 is SQVTM and CDR2 is ANQGSEA. V lost 7 bases and J lost 1, with 16 bases in between. This CDR3 has 14 residues. The CDR3 protein is CSAATDSSQETQYF. In DNA form, the CDR3 reads TGCAGCGCCGCAACGGACTCTAGCCAAGAGACCCAGTACTTC.

For this clone: The same CDR3 arises from other DNA sequences in this sample as well. The CDR3 loop is CASSLADTDTQYF. The CDR3 region has the DNA TGTGCCAGCAGTTTGGCGGACACAGATACGCAGTATTTT. The V and J genes are TRBV27 and TRBJ2-3; D gene uncertain. Deletions cut 3 bases from V and 2 bases from J, with 6 bases between. This CDR3 comprises 13 residues. Looked up from germline, CDR1 is MNHEY and CDR2 is SMNVEV (reference sequence).

The CDR3: CASSSEREAGTDTQYF. The CDR3 DNA reads TGTGCCAGCAGCTCGGAGCGGGAGGCGGGCACAGATACGCAGTATTTT. The chain carries TRBV13 and TRBJ2-3, with TRBD2 matching over 9 bases. Germline V gene data show CDR1 as PRHDT and CDR2 as FYEKMQ (reference sequence). Unmatched junction bases numbered 6, after V lost 4 bases and J lost 1 base. This CDR3 is 16 amino acids long.

CDR3 sequence reads: CASSARQSDEAFF. The CDR3 DNA reads as TGTGCCAGCAGTGCGCGGCAGTCAGATGAAGCTTTCTTT. This chain connects TRBV2 to TRBJ1-1; D gene uncertain. The CDR3 consists of 13 residues. The germline V gene has CDR1 SNHLY and CDR2 FYNNEI. V gave up 4 bases and J gave up 7 bases, with 13 bases separating them.

The V gene is TRBV27, the J gene TRBJ2-5; D is ambiguous. This CDR3 region has 15 residues. With 2 bases removed from V and 4 bases from J, the gap between germline ends came to 14 bases. Per germline, CDR1 MNHEY and CDR2 SMNVEV (reference sequence). The CDR3 loop is CASSLREKSLETQYF. For the CDR3, the DNA is TGTGCCAGCAGTTTAAGAGAAAAAAGCTTAGAGACCCAGTACTTC.

The chain recombines TRBV6-7 with TRBJ2-2; D might be TRBD2 (6 bases). Being an ORF, TRBV6-7 has a function that is uncertain. The CDR3 has 16 residues. V lost 8 bases to trimming and J lost 1 base, with 17 bases between them. CDR3 amino acids: CASRFGLRENTGELFF. The CDR3 bases are TGTGCCAGCCGATTCGGGTTGCGGGAGAACACCGGGGAGCTGTTTTTT.

The V call is TRBV7-9, the J call TRBJ2-1; D could derive from TRBD1 or TRBD2 (5 bases each). Trimming cost V 5 bases and J 8 bases, with 13 bases left between them. The CDR3 length is 13 residues. Germline CDR1 and CDR2: SEHNR and FQNEAQ (reference sequence). Written as DNA, the CDR3 is TGTGCCAGCAGCCCCGGGATCAGGGATGAGCAGTTCTTC. Amino acid sequence: CASSPGIRDEQFF.

On this clone itself: This specimen includes other DNA sequences encoding the same CDR3. The chain links TRBV7-9 to TRBJ2-7; TRBD2 matches at 11 bases. Germline V gives CDR1 SEHNR, CDR2 FQNEAQ (reference sequence). With V trimmed by 4 bases and J by 4 bases, 3 bases remained unmatched. The CDR3 loop spans 14 amino acids. The CDR3 coding sequence is TGTGCCAGCAGCTCCGGGACTAGCGGATACGAGCAGTACTTC. It is translated as CASSSGTSGYEQYF.